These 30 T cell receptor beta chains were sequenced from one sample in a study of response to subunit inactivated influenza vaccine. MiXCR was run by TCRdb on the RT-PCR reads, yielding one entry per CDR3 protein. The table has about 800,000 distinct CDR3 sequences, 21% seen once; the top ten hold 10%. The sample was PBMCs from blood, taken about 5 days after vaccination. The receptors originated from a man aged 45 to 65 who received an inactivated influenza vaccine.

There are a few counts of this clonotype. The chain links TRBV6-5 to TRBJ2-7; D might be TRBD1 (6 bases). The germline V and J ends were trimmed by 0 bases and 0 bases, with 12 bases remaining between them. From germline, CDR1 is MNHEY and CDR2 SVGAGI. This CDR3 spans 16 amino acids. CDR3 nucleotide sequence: TGTGCCAGCAGTTACTCGTGGCAGGACAGCTCCTACGAGCAGTACTTC. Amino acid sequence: CASSYSWQDSSYEQYF.

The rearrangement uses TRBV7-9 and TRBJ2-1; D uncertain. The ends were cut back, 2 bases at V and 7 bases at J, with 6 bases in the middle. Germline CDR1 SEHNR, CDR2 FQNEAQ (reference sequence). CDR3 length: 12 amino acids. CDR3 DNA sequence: TGTGCCAGCAGCTTACGAGAGAATGAGCAGTTCTTC. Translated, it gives CASSLRENEQFF. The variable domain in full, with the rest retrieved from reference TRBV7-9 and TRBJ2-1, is DTGVSQNPRHKITKRGQNVTFRCDPISEHNRLYWYRQTLGQGPEFLTYFQNEAQLEKSRLLSDRFSAERPKGSFSTLEIQRTEQGDSAMYLCASSLRENEQFFGPGTRLTVL.

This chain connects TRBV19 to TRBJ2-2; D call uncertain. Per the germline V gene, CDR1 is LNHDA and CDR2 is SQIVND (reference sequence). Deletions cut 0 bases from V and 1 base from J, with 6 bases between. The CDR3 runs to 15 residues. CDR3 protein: CASSIDSWNTGELFF. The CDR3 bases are TGTGCCAGTAGTATAGACAGTTGGAACACCGGGGAGCTGTTTTTT.

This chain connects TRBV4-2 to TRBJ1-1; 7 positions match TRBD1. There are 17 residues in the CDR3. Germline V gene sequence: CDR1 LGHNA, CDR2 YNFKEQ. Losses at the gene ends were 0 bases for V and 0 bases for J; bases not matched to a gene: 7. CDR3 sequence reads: CASSQEPRQGLNTEAFF. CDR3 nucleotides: TGTGCCAGCAGCCAAGAGCCCCGACAGGGTCTGAACACTGAAGCTTTCTTT.

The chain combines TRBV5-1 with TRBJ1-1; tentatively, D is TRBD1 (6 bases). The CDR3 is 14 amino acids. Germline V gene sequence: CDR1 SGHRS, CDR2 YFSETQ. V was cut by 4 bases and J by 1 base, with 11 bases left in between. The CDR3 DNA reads TGCGCCAGCAGCGGCGGACAGCAGAACACTGAAGCTTTCTTT. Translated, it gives CASSGGQQNTEAFF.

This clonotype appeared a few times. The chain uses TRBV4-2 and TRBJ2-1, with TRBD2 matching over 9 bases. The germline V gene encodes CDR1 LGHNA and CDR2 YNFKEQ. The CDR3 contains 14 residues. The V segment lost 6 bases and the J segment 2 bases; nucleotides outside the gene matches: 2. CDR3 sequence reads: CASRPSGTYNEQFF. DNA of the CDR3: TGTGCCAGCAGGCCTAGCGGGACCTACAATGAGCAGTTCTTC.

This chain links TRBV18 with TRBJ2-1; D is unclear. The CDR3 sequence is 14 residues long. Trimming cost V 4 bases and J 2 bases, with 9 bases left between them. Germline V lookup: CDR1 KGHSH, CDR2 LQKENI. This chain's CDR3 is CASSQASTYNEQFF. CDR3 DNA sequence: TGTGCCAGCTCACAGGCTAGTACCTACAATGAGCAGTTCTTC. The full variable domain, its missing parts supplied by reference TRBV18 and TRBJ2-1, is NAGVMQNPRHLVRRRGQEARLRCSPMKGHSHVYWYRQLPEEGLKFMVYLQKENIIDESGMPKERFSAEFPKEGPSILRIQQVVRGDSAAYFCASSQASTYNEQFFGPGTRLTVL.

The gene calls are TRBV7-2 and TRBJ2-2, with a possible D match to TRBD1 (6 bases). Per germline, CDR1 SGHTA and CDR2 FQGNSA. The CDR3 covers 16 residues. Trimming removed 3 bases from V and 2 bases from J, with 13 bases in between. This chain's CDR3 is CASSFDRFLNTGELFF. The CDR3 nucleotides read TGTGCCAGCAGCTTCGACAGGTTCCTCAACACCGGGGAGCTGTTTTTT.

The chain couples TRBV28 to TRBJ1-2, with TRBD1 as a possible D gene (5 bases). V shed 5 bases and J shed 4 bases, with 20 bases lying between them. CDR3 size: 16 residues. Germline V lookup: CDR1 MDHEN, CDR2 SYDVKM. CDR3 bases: TGTGCCAGCAGTACCCCATTCGCCGGCAGGGTCTATGGCTACACCTTC. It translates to CASSTPFAGRVYGYTF.

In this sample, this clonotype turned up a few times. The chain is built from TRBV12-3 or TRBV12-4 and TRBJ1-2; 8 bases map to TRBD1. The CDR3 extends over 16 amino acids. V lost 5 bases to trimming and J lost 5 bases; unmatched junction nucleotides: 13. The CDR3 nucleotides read TGTGCCAGCAGTCCTAGGTCCCGGGACAGGTCGTATGGCTACACCTTC. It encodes CASSPRSRDRSYGYTF.

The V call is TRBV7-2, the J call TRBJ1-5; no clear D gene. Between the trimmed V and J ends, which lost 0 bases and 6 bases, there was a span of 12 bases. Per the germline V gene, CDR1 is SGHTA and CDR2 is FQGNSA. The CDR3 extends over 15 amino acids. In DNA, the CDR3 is TGTGCCAGCAGCTTAGCTTCCGGACTCACTCAGCCCCAGCATTTT. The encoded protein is CASSLASGLTQPQHF.

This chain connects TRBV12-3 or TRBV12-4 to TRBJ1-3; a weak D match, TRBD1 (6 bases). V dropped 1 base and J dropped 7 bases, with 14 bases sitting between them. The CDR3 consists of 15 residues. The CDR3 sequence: CASSLGTAVGNTIYF. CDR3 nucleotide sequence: TGTGCCAGCAGTTTAGGGACAGCGGTCGGGAACACCATATATTTT.

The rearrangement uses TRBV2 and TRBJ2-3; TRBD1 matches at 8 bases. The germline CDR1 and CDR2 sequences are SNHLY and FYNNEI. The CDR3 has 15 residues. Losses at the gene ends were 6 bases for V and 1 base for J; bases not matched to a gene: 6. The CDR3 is CASREQGGGTDTQYF. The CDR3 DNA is TGTGCCAGCAGAGAACAGGGGGGTGGCACAGATACGCAGTATTTT.

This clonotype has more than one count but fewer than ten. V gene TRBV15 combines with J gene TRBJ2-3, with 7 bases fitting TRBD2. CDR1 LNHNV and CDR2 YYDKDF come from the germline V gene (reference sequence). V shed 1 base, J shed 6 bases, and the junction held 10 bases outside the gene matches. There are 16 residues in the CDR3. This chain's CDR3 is CATSRVQAGPGDTQYF. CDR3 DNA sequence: TGTGCCACCAGCAGAGTCCAAGCGGGGCCGGGGGATACGCAGTATTTT.

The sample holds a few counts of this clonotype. The CDR3 loop is CASSLWTGSTQYF. Written as DNA, the CDR3 is TGTGCCAGCAGTTTATGGACAGGGAGTACCCAGTACTTC. The chain links TRBV12-3 or TRBV12-4 to TRBJ2-5; 8 bases align to TRBD1. The CDR3 runs to 13 residues. Trimming cost V 2 bases and J 8 bases; bases outside gene matches: 4.

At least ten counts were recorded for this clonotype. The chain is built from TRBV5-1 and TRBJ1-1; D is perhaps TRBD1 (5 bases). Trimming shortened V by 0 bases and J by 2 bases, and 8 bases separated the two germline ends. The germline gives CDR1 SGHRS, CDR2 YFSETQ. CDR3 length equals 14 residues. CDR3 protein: CASSLVDRNTEAFF. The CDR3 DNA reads TGCGCCAGCAGCTTGGTCGACAGAAACACTGAAGCTTTCTTT.

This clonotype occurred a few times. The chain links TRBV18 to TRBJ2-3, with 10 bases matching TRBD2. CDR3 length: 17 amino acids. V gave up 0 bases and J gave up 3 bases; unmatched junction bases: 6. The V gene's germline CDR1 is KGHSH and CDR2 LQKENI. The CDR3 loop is CASSPPMGLARTDTQYF. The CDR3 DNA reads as TGTGCCAGCTCACCACCTATGGGACTAGCGAGAACAGATACGCAGTATTTT.

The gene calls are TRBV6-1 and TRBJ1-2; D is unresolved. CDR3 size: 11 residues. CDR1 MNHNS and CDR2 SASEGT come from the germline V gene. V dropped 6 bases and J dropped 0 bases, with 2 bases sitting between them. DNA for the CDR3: TGTGCCAGCAGCACTAACTATGGCTACACCTTC. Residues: CASSTNYGYTF.

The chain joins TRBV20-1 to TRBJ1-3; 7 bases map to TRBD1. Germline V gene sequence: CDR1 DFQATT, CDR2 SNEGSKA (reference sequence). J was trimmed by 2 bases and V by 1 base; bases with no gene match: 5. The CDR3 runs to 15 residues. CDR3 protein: CSARAWGQPGNTIYF. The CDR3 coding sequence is TGCAGTGCTAGAGCCTGGGGACAGCCTGGAAACACCATATATTTT.

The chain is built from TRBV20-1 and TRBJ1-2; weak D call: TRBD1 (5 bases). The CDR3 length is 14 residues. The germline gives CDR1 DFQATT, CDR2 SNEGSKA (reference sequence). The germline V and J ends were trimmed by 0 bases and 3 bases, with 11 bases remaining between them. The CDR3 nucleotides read TGCAGTGCTAGAGATCTGCAGGGCCACTATGGCTACACCTTC. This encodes CSARDLQGHYGYTF.

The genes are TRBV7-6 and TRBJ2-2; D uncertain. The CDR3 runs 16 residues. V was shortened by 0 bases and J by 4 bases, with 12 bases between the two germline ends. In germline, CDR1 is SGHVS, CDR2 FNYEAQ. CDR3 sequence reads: CASSLAPRAGTGELFF. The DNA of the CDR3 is TGTGCCAGCAGCTTAGCCCCAAGGGCAGGCACCGGGGAGCTGTTTTTT. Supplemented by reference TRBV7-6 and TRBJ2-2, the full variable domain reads GAGVSQSPRYKVTKRGQDVALRCDPISGHVSLYWYRQALGQGPEFLTYFNYEAQQDKSGLPNDRFSAERPEGSISTLTIQRTEQRDSAMYRCASSLAPRAGTGELFFGEGSRLTVL.

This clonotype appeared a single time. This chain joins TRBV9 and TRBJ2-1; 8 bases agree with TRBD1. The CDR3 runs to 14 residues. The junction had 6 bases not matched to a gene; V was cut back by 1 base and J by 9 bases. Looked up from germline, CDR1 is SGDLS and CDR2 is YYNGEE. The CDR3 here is CASSVWSGGGEQFF. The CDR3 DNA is TGTGCCAGCAGCGTATGGTCAGGGGGCGGTGAGCAGTTCTTC.

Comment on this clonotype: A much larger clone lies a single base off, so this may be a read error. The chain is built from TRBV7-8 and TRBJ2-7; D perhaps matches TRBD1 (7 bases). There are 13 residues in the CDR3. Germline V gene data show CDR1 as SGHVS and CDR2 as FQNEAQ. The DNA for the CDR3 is TGTGCCGGCAGGGGGGACAGCTCCTACGAGCAGTACTTC. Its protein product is CAGRGDSSYEQYF.

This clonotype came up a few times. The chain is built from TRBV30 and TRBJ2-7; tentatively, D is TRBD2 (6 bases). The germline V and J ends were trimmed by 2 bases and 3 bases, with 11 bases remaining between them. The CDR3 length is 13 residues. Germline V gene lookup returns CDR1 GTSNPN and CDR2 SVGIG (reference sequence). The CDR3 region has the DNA TGTGCCTGGAGTTCTCGGGACTTCTACGAGCAGTACTTC. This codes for CAWSSRDFYEQYF.

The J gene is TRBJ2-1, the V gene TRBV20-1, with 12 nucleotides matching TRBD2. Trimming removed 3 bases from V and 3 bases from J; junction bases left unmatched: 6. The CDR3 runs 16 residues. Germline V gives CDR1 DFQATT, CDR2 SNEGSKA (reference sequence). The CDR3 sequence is CSASKTSGSLYNEQFF. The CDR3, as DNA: TGCAGTGCTAGTAAGACTAGCGGGAGTCTCTACAATGAGCAGTTCTTC.

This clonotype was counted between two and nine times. The CDR3 sequence is CSARKTGGNYGYTF. The CDR3 DNA follows: TGCAGTGCTAGGAAGACAGGGGGAAACTATGGCTACACCTTC. The chain carries TRBV20-1 and TRBJ1-2, with 9 bases matching TRBD1. The V gene's germline CDR1 is DFQATT and CDR2 SNEGSKA (reference sequence). V shed 3 bases, J shed 2 bases, and the junction held 4 bases outside the gene matches. CDR3 length: 14 residues.

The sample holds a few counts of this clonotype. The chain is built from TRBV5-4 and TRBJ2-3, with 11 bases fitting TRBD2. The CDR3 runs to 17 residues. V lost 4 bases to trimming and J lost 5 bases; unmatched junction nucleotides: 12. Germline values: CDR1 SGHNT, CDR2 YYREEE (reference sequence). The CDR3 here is CASSPRTSGPRGDTQYF. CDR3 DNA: TGTGCCAGCAGCCCTAGGACTAGCGGGCCCCGGGGAGATACGCAGTATTTT. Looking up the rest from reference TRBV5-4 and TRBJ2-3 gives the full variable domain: ETGVTQSPTHLIKTRGQQVTLRCSSQSGHNTVSWYQQALGQGPQFIFQYYREEENGRGNFPPRFSGLQFPNYSSELNVNALELDDSALYLCASSPRTSGPRGDTQYFGPGTRLTVL.

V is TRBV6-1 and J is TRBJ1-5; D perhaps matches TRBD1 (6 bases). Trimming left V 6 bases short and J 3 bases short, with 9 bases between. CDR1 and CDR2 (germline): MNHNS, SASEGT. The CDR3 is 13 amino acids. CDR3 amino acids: CASRRDNNQPQHF. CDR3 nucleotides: TGTGCCAGCAGACGGGACAACAATCAGCCCCAGCATTTT.

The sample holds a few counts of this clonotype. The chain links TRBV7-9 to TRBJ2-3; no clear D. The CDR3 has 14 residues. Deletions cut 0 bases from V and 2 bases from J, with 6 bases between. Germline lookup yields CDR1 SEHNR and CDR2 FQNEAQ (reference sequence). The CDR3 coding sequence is TGTGCCAGCAGCTTAGCGTACACCACAGATACGCAGTATTTT. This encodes CASSLAYTTDTQYF.

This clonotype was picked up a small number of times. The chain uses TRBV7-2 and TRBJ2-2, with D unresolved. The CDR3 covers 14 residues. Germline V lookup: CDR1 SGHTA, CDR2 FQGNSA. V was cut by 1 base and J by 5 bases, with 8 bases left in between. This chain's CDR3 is CASSLGAWTGELFF. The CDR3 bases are TGTGCCAGCAGCTTAGGGGCCTGGACCGGGGAGCTGTTTTTT.